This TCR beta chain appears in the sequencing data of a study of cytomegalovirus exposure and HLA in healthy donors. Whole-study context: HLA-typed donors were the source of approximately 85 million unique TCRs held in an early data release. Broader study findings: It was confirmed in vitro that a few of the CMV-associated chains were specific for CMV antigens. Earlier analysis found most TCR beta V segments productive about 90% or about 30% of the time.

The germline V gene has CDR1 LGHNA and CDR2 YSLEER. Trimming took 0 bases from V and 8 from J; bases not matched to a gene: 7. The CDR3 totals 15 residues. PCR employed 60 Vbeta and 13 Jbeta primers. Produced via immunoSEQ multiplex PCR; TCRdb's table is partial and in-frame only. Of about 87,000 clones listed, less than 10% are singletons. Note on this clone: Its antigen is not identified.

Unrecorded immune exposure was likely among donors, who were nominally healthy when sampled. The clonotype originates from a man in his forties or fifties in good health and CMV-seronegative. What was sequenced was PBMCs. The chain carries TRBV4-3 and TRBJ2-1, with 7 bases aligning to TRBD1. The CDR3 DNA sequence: TGCGCCAGCAGCCAAGATATGGGGACAGTCGATGAGCAGTTCTTC. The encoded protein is CASSQDMGTVDEQFF.